The source of this TCR beta chain is a study of OX40 agonist ivuxolimab in advanced cancers. About the research overall: The dose-escalation cohort was approximately 84% male, with a mean age of 60 years, ranging roughly 23 to 90. There were three patients with partial responses, one having hepatocellular carcinoma and two cutaneous melanoma. Overall study results and limits: Clonal expansion in partial responders at 0.1-3.0 mg/kg ranked among the lowest.

The protocol was immunoSEQ multiplex PCR, while the TCRdb copy is restricted to in-frame clones and leaves out a portion. This table has approximately 45,000 clones, around 90% appearing once. Points on this clone: Its antigen is not identified.

Prior autoimmune disease or systemic immunosuppression barred patients. Germline CDR1 reads SGHTA; CDR2 reads FQGTGA. The CDR3 totals 13 residues. Trimming shortened V by 0 bases and J by 2 bases, and 2 bases separated the two germline ends. This receptor was identified in an adult with an advanced solid tumor such as melanoma, head and neck, liver or kidney cancer. The sequencing here drew on CD4+ or CD8+ T cells sorted from blood, taken in a trial of the OX40 agonist ivuxolimab. The chain couples TRBV7-3 to TRBJ1-5; unclear D gene. CDR3 sequence (DNA): TGTGCCAGCAGCTTAACAGGCAATCAGCCCCAGCATTTT. Its translation is CASSLTGNQPQHF.